This T cell receptor beta chain was recovered during a study of blood T cell repertoires in COVID-19. Study-level information: Specimens from acute and convalescent COVID-19 originated in the United States, Italy and Spain. Sources were T cells, B-cell-depleted T cells, or PBMCs; the material itself was cDNA or gDNA.

This CDR3 spans 16 amino acids. V shed 5 bases and J shed 8 bases, with 20 bases lying between them. Germline assignment: CDR1 SGHDT and CDR2 YYEEEE. In the original analysis: Counts of nucleated cells, estimated from reference gene primer amplification, were obtained. The protocol was immunoSEQ multiplex PCR, while the TCRdb copy is restricted to in-frame clones and leaves out a portion. V, J and clone size are taken as reported in that table, and D and trimming were inferred from the DNA itself. The sample lists roughly 200,000 clones; roughly nine tenths were seen once. This chain links TRBV5-6 with TRBJ1-6; D possibly corresponds to TRBD1 (6 bases). The TCR sequence derives from a man aged 65 to 79 with acute or convalescent COVID-19. Specimen: peripheral blood. The CDR3: CASSPLTGQGYSPLHF. The CDR3 nucleotides read TGTGCCAGCAGTCCACTAACAGGGCAGGGGTATTCACCCCTCCACTTT.